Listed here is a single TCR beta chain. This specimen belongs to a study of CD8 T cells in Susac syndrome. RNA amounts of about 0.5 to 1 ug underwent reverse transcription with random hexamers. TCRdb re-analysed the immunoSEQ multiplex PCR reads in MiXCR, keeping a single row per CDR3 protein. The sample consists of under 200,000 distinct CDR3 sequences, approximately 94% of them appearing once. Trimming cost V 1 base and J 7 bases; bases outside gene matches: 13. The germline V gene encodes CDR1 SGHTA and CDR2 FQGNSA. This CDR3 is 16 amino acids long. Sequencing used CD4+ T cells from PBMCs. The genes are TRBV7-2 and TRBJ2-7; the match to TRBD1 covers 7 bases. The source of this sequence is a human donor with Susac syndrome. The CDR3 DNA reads TGTGCCAGCAGCTTAGGGGCGGACAGGACCGTTTTAGAGCAGTACTTC. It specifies CASSLGADRTVLEQYF.